Only a few counts were recorded for the clone carrying this T cell receptor (beta chain). Its matching antigen is unknown. The record originates from a study of vaccination and CD4 T cells after COVID-19. On the study more broadly: Nasal swab PCR identified SARS-CoV-2 in the convalescent patients, of whom several were mild and one severe.

Sequencing of the DNA from cultured CD4+ T cells was carried out with the Oncomine TCR Beta short-read assay. TCRdb passed the PCR reads through MiXCR, listing each CDR3 protein once. The sample contains 15,000 to 25,000 distinct CDR3 sequences, about 44% of which appear only once. The treatment is: approximately 9-day PBMC culture with coronavirus spike peptide pools or control peptides (ViraFEST assay). The CDR3 is made up of 13 amino acids. Germline V CDR1 and CDR2: SEHNR, FQNEAQ (reference sequence). Trimming took 6 bases from V and 11 from J, leaving 14 bases between them. The source of this sequence is a human donor who had recovered from COVID-19. Material: CD4+ T cells from blood, cultured in vitro, obtained before SARS-CoV-2 vaccination. The chain links TRBV7-9 to TRBJ1-6; D ambiguous. The CDR3 is CASSSAGGTPLHF. The CDR3 DNA reads TGTGCCAGCAGTAGCGCCGGAGGGACACCCCTCCACTTT.